Listed here are 18 T cell receptor beta chains from one sample, sequenced in a study of CD8 T cells in Susac syndrome (dated by TCRdb to the late 2010s). The library relied on the immunoSEQ multiplex PCR assay. RNA was extracted with the RNeasy kit and roughly 0.45 to 1 ug was reverse transcribed using random hexamers. TCRdb cleaned the public reads at Q25 with fastp, built clones with MiXCR and kept in-frame beta chains. Here each entry gathers all rows of one CDR3 protein and keeps the most common genes and DNA. In this sample the table shows almost 450,000 distinct CDR3 sequences, roughly 85% of which occur a single time. The top ten clones comprise 0.09% to 0.15% of the sample. Sequenced sample: CD8+ T cells from PBMCs. The receptors were sampled from a human donor with multiple sclerosis.

The J gene is TRBJ2-3, the V gene TRBV30; D is uncertain. V shed 4 bases and J shed 4 bases, with 9 bases lying between them. Germline assignment: CDR1 GTSNPN and CDR2 SVGIG (reference sequence). CDR3 length: 12 residues. The DNA of the CDR3 is TGTGCCTGGAAGGGATTGCCAGATACGCAGTATTTT. Its protein is CAWKGLPDTQYF.

This clonotype was counted a few times. The chain recombines TRBV6-1 with TRBJ2-5; possible D gene TRBD2, 5 bases. The CDR3 is 13 residues long. Germline CDR1 and CDR2: MNHNS and SASEGT. The V and J ends lost 8 bases and 1 base respectively, with 11 bases between them. Written as DNA, the CDR3 is TGTGCCAGCGAGAGGGCCGGCCAAGAGACCCAGTACTTC. It codes for CASERAGQETQYF.

The chain employs TRBV5-1 and TRBJ2-7; D gene unclear. CDR3 length: 14 amino acids. V lost 0 bases and J 2 bases, leaving 9 bases between the germline ends. Germline CDR1 is SGHRS and CDR2 is YFSETQ. The DNA of the CDR3 is TGCGCCAGCAGCTTGGGCAGCAACCCCTACGAGCAGTACTTC. Amino acids: CASSLGSNPYEQYF. Full variable domain (rest looked up from reference TRBV5-1 and TRBJ2-7): KAGVTQTPRYLIKTRGQQVTLSCSPISGHRSVSWYQQTPGQGLQFLFEYFSETQRNKGNFPGRFSGRQFSNSRSEMNVSTLELGDSALYLCASSLGSNPYEQYFGPGTRLTVT.

The chain combines TRBV7-9 with TRBJ2-3; possible D gene TRBD1, 6 bases. The V gene's germline CDR1 is SEHNR and CDR2 FQNEAQ (reference sequence). V was cut by 1 base and J by 4 bases, with 12 bases left in between. CDR3 length: 15 residues. The CDR3 sequence is CASSLEGEYADTQYF. The CDR3 DNA sequence: TGTGCCAGCAGCTTAGAGGGGGAGTATGCAGATACGCAGTATTTT.

The chain has TRBV3-1 and TRBJ2-5; D tentatively fits TRBD1 or TRBD2 (5 bases each). The germline V and J ends were trimmed by 2 bases and 5 bases, with 15 bases remaining between them. Germline CDR1 and CDR2: LGHDT and YNNKEL (reference sequence). The CDR3 has 15 residues. The CDR3 DNA follows: TGTGCCAGCAGCCAATTCTCCGTGGGGGAGGAGACCCAGTACTTC. This codes for CASSQFSVGEETQYF.

The V and J genes are TRBV29-1 and TRBJ1-2; D may be TRBD1 (6 bases). Germline CDR1 SQVTM, CDR2 ANQGSEA. V gave up 3 bases and J gave up 4 bases, with 18 bases separating them. The CDR3 covers 15 residues. CDR3 residues: CSVDGTPDESYGYTF. Here the CDR3 DNA reads TGCAGCGTTGACGGGACACCTGATGAAAGCTATGGCTACACCTTC.

This clonotype appeared once. The V call is TRBV5-1, the J call TRBJ2-1; D is perhaps TRBD2 (5 bases). The CDR3 consists of 17 residues. Germline CDR1 is SGHRS and CDR2 is YFSETQ. Deletions cut 0 bases from V and 0 bases from J, with 13 bases between. The CDR3 DNA sequence: TGCGCCAGCAGCTTGGACGGGGTTGCGAGCTCCTACAATGAGCAGTTCTTC. Encoded protein: CASSLDGVASSYNEQFF.

A single count supports this clonotype. This sequence joins TRBV7-6 and TRBJ2-5; 7 positions match TRBD1. The CDR3 is made up of 14 amino acids. The ends lost 5 bases at V and 4 bases at J; junction bases unmatched: 7. Germline V gene data show CDR1 as SGHVS and CDR2 as FNYEAQ. CDR3 sequence: CASSLGTEGETQYF. DNA for the CDR3: TGTGCCAGCAGCCTTGGGACAGAAGGAGAGACCCAGTACTTC.

This clonotype was counted a single time. The rearrangement links TRBV19 to TRBJ2-7; TRBD2 aligns across 9 bases. Germline-derived CDR1 and CDR2 are LNHDA and SQIVND (reference sequence). There are 15 residues in the CDR3. With V trimmed by 3 bases and J by 3 bases, 6 bases remained unmatched. The CDR3 region has the DNA TGTGCCAGTAGTATTGTGCTAGCGGGAAACTACGAGCAGTACTTC. Translating it yields CASSIVLAGNYEQYF.

This clonotype was detected only once. This sequence joins TRBV27 and TRBJ1-2, with D perhaps TRBD1 (5 bases). V gave up 3 bases and J gave up 2 bases, with 16 bases separating them. Germline V CDR1 and CDR2: MNHEY, SMNVEV (reference sequence). The CDR3 runs to 16 residues. The CDR3 bases are TGTGCCAGCAGTTTTATCGGGGCCAAATTAAACTATGGCTACACCTTC. It codes for CASSFIGAKLNYGYTF.

The V call is TRBV30, the J call TRBJ2-7; the D gene is possibly TRBD1 (5 bases). The CDR3 length is 13 residues. V was cut by 2 bases and J by 3 bases, with 11 bases left in between. Germline lookup yields CDR1 GTSNPN and CDR2 SVGIG (reference sequence). CDR3 DNA sequence: TGTGCCTGGAGTCCAATAGGGGTCTACGAGCAGTACTTC. This codes for CAWSPIGVYEQYF.

This clonotype is a singleton in its sample. CDR3 in amino acids: CASSPGTGDWGYTF. CDR3 in DNA: TGTGCCAGCAGTCCAGGGACAGGGGACTGGGGCTACACCTTC. This chain uses TRBV12-3 or TRBV12-4 with TRBJ1-2; 10 nucleotides agree with TRBD1. This CDR3 region has 14 residues. With 5 bases clipped from V and 8 bases from J, the junction kept 8 bases outside the gene matches.

J is TRBJ2-5 and V is TRBV24-1; TRBD2 agrees at 7 bases. The CDR3 loop spans 12 amino acids. V lost 1 base, J lost 9 bases, and 1 base stayed unmatched. Germline-derived CDR1 and CDR2 are KGHDR and SFDVKD. CDR3 sequence (DNA): TGTGCCACCAGTGATTTTGCGGGAGCCCAGTACTTC. This sequence encodes CATSDFAGAQYF.

This chain joins TRBV6-5 and TRBJ1-3; the D is unclear. The CDR3 consists of 15 residues. CDR1 and CDR2 from the germline V gene are MNHEY and SVGAGI. Trimming shortened V by 2 bases and J by 0 bases, and 8 bases separated the two germline ends. CDR3 residues: CASSYGLSSGNTIYF. The CDR3 DNA is TGTGCCAGCAGTTACGGACTCTCCTCTGGAAACACCATATATTTT.

The rearrangement joins TRBV11-2 to TRBJ2-7; TRBD1 agrees at 9 bases. The CDR3 runs to 15 residues. Trimming at V came to 5 bases and at J to 3 bases, leaving 8 bases not matched to a gene. Germline CDR1 and CDR2: SGHAT and FQNNGV. CDR3 protein: CASSPWDRDFYEQYF. CDR3 in DNA: TGTGCCAGCAGCCCTTGGGACAGGGACTTCTACGAGCAGTACTTC.

This chain joins TRBV5-4 and TRBJ1-1; TRBD1 agrees at 7 bases. This CDR3 is 15 amino acids long. Germline V CDR1 and CDR2: SGHNT, YYREEE (reference sequence). J gave up 5 bases and V 5 bases, and 12 bases lay outside the gene matches. This chain's CDR3 is CASRAGQAMGTEAFF. The DNA for the CDR3 is TGTGCCAGCAGGGCAGGACAGGCTATGGGGACTGAAGCTTTCTTT.

This chain joins TRBV30 and TRBJ2-4, with D hard to call. V shed 5 bases and J shed 0 bases, with 8 bases lying between them. Germline loops: CDR1 GTSNPN, CDR2 SVGIG (reference sequence). The CDR3 is 13 amino acids. The CDR3 nucleotides are TGTGCCTGGCGCCCTTTAGCCAAAAACATTCAGTACTTC. It specifies CAWRPLAKNIQYF.

The chain joins TRBV27 to TRBJ2-7; D might be TRBD2 (6 bases). Trimming stripped 5 bases from V and 4 bases from J, with 15 bases between. The V gene's germline CDR1 is MNHEY and CDR2 SMNVEV (reference sequence). This CDR3 has 14 residues. The CDR3 DNA reads as TGTGCCAGCAGTCAGGGACTCCGTCAATACGAGCAGTACTTC. As protein: CASSQGLRQYEQYF.